The 18 T cell receptor beta chains given below trace back to one sample, sequenced in a study of blood T cell repertoires in COVID-19. Data came from immunoSEQ multiplex PCR; TCRdb stores just in-frame clones and leaves some out. Of 300,000 to 450,000 clones in the sample, around 87% were seen once. The sample was peripheral blood. The source of these receptors is a woman in her sixties with COVID-19, enrolled during active disease.

The J gene is TRBJ2-2, the V gene TRBV7-3; 11 bases are shared with TRBD2. Germline CDR1 and CDR2: SGHTA and FQGTGA. This CDR3 comprises 19 residues. With 1 base clipped from V and 0 bases from J, the junction kept 7 bases outside the gene matches. The CDR3 here is CASSLRPSGGQSNTGELFF. The CDR3 nucleotides are TGTGCCAGCAGCTTAAGGCCTAGCGGGGGGCAATCGAACACCGGGGAGCTGTTTTTT.

The V gene is TRBV18, the J gene TRBJ2-7; D might be TRBD2 (5 bases). The CDR3 loop spans 13 amino acids. V shed 3 bases and J shed 5 bases, with 11 bases lying between them. Germline CDR1 KGHSH, CDR2 LQKENI. Here the CDR3 DNA reads TGTGCCAGCTCACCCCTCGCGGAGGACGAGCAGTACTTC. It specifies CASSPLAEDEQYF.

V and J are TRBV6-5 and TRBJ2-3, with D hard to call. The CDR3 has 11 residues. V was pared by 4 bases and J by 7 bases, with 6 bases between. Germline V CDR1 and CDR2: MNHEY, SVGAGI. CDR3 nucleotides: TGTGCCAGCAGTTTCGTAAATACGCAGTATTTT. Its translation is CASSFVNTQYF.

The chain uses TRBV18 and TRBJ1-6; D remains unclear. V lost 6 bases and J 10 bases, leaving 13 bases between the germline ends. In germline, CDR1 is KGHSH, CDR2 LQKENI. The CDR3 runs 13 residues. The CDR3 protein is CASSRTDGSPLHF. The CDR3 nucleotides are TGTGCCAGCTCCCGAACCGATGGCTCACCCCTCCACTTT.

This rearrangement joins TRBV3-1 (or the pseudogene TRBV3-2) to TRBJ2-1, with 12 bases identical to TRBD2. The CDR3 runs to 14 residues. V was clipped by 4 bases and J by 9 bases; unmatched bases: 4. The germline gives CDR1 LGHDT, CDR2 YNNKEL (reference sequence). The CDR3: CASSRLAGAGEQFF. DNA for the CDR3: TGTGCCAGCAGCCGACTAGCGGGGGCGGGTGAGCAGTTCTTC.

V gene TRBV19 combines with J gene TRBJ2-5; no reliable D call. The V end lost 2 bases, the J end lost 1 base, and 8 bases lay between the germline ends. The V gene's germline CDR1 is LNHDA and CDR2 SQIVND (reference sequence). CDR3 length equals 14 residues. The CDR3 DNA sequence: TGTGCCAGTAGTATACAGGCCGGCCAAGAGACCCAGTACTTC. Its translation is CASSIQAGQETQYF. Full variable domain (missing parts from reference TRBV19 and TRBJ2-5): DGGITQSPKYLFRKEGQNVTLSCEQNLNHDAMYWYRQDPGQGLRLIYYSQIVNDFQKGDIAEGYSVSREKKESFPLTVTSAQKNPTAFYLCASSIQAGQETQYFGPGTRLLVL.

CDR3 protein: CASSLYGELFF. DNA for the CDR3: TGTGCCAGCAGCTTATACGGGGAGCTGTTTTTT. V usage is TRBV7-3 and J usage is TRBJ2-2; D not certain. V was trimmed by 2 bases and J by 7 bases, leaving 2 bases between them. The CDR3 is 11 residues long. The V gene's germline CDR1 is SGHTA and CDR2 FQGTGA.

The rearrangement joins TRBV28 to TRBJ2-5; possible D gene TRBD2, 5 bases. Trimming shortened V by 6 bases and J by 5 bases, and 13 bases separated the two germline ends. This CDR3 has 13 residues. CDR1 and CDR2 (germline): MDHEN, SYDVKM. The CDR3 DNA reads as TGTGCCAGCAGCTACCCCCGCGGGGAGACCCAGTACTTC. It specifies CASSYPRGETQYF.

V usage is TRBV2 and J usage is TRBJ1-3; the D is unclear. The CDR3 runs 14 residues. V was pared by 10 bases and J by 3 bases, with 16 bases between. Germline V gene sequence: CDR1 SNHLY, CDR2 FYNNEI. DNA for the CDR3: TGTGCCACTTCCCTCACGAGGGTTGGAAACACCATATATTTT. Protein: CATSLTRVGNTIYF. Supplemented by reference TRBV2 and TRBJ1-3, the full variable domain reads EPEVTQTPSHQVTQMGQEVILRCVPISNHLYFYWYRQILGQKVEFLVSFYNNEISEKSEIFDDQFSVERPDGSNFTLKIRSTKLEDSAMYFCATSLTRVGNTIYFGEGSWLTVV.

The chain is built from TRBV7-9 and TRBJ2-5, with 8 bases aligning to TRBD2. The CDR3 length is 18 residues. J was trimmed by 1 base and V by 2 bases; bases with no gene match: 12. CDR1 is SEHNR, CDR2 FQNEAQ, per germline (reference sequence). For the CDR3, the DNA is TGTGCCAGCAGCTTAATGGCCCCATGGGCGGGGGGCCAAGAGACCCAGTACTTC. As protein: CASSLMAPWAGGQETQYF. The full variable domain, completed using reference TRBV7-9 and TRBJ2-5, is DTGVSQNPRHKITKRGQNVTFRCDPISEHNRLYWYRQTLGQGPEFLTYFQNEAQLEKSRLLSDRFSAERPKGSFSTLEIQRTEQGDSAMYLCASSLMAPWAGGQETQYFGPGTRLLVL.

The V call is TRBV4-2, the J call TRBJ1-1; D is perhaps TRBD1 (5 bases). The germline CDR1 and CDR2 sequences are LGHNA and YNFKEQ. This CDR3 is built from 18 residues. The germline V and J ends were trimmed by 0 bases and 1 base, with 18 bases remaining between them. CDR3 region: CASSQEEGLGSRNTEAFF. CDR3 nucleotide sequence: TGTGCCAGCAGCCAAGAAGAGGGACTGGGTTCCCGGAACACTGAAGCTTTCTTT.

This clone was recorded once. This chain connects TRBV10-3 to TRBJ1-1, with TRBD1 as a possible D gene (5 bases). Germline V gene data show CDR1 as ENHRY and CDR2 as SYGVKD. Trimming pared 8 bases from V and 4 bases from J, leaving 20 bases between. This CDR3 has 15 residues. CDR3 nucleotides: TGTGCCATCCGGGGGAACCGTACAGGCCCCACTGAAGCTTTCTTT. Its protein is CAIRGNRTGPTEAFF.

CDR3 region: CASSYLGTSGDTQYF. The DNA for the CDR3 is TGTGCCAGCAGTTACCTCGGGACTAGCGGTGATACGCAGTATTTT. The chain joins TRBV6-2 or TRBV6-3 to TRBJ2-3, with 11 bases aligning to TRBD2. V dropped 2 bases and J dropped 6; count of bases not matched to a gene: 4. This CDR3 comprises 15 residues. Per the germline V gene, CDR1 is MNHEY and CDR2 is SVGEGT.

There are a few counts of this clone. The J gene is TRBJ1-4, the V gene TRBV19, with no clear D. The CDR3 covers 14 residues. In germline, CDR1 is LNHDA, CDR2 SQIVND (reference sequence). Trimming took 5 bases from V and 0 from J, leaving 7 bases between them. The CDR3 DNA sequence: TGTGCCAGTAGTGGCCGGGCAACTAATGAAAAACTGTTTTTT. This sequence encodes CASSGRATNEKLFF.

The chain couples TRBV2 to TRBJ1-2, with D tentatively TRBD1 (5 bases). The length of the CDR3 is 12 residues. Germline V gene sequence: CDR1 SNHLY, CDR2 FYNNEI. Between the trimmed V and J ends, which lost 7 bases and 7 bases, there was a span of 13 bases. CDR3 in amino acids: CASTQAGTGYTF. The DNA of the CDR3 is TGTGCCAGCACCCAGGCGGGGACTGGCTACACCTTC.

As DNA, the CDR3 is TGTGCCAGCAGCTTCGGGACAGGGAAAGGCTACACCTTC. Amino acid sequence: CASSFGTGKGYTF. The rearrangement links TRBV7-3 to TRBJ1-2; 9 nucleotides match TRBD1. The germline V gene encodes CDR1 SGHTA and CDR2 FQGTGA. With V trimmed by 3 bases and J by 8 bases, 4 bases remained unmatched. This CDR3 contains 13 residues.

V is TRBV7-8 and J is TRBJ2-7; 7 bases fit TRBD1. V was clipped by 5 bases and J by 2 bases; unmatched bases: 15. Germline loops: CDR1 SGHVS, CDR2 FQNEAQ. This CDR3 is 17 amino acids long. CDR3 loop: CASSRILSRDRPYEQYF. CDR3 in DNA: TGTGCCAGCAGCCGTATATTATCGAGGGACAGACCCTACGAGCAGTACTTC.

The CDR3 region is CASSDRSGQGATEAFF. The CDR3 nucleotides read TGCGCCAGCAGTGACCGTTCGGGGCAGGGGGCGACTGAAGCTTTCTTT. The chain is built from TRBV10-1 and TRBJ1-1; 8 nucleotides line up with TRBD1. Germline lookup yields CDR1 WNHNN and CDR2 SYGVQD (reference sequence). CDR3 length: 16 amino acids. V dropped 3 bases and J dropped 5; count of bases not matched to a gene: 11.